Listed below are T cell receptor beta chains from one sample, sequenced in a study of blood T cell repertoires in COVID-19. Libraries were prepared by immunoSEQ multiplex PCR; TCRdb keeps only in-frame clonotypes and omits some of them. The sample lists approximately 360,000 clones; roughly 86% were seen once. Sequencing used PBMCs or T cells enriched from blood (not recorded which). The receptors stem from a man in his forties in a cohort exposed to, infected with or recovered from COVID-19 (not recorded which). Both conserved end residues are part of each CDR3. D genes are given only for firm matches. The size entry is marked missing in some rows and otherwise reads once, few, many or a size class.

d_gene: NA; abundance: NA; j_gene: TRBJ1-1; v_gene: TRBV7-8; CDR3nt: TGTGCCAGCAGCTTAGGTAGGCGAGGGGAAGCTTTCTTT; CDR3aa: CASSLGRRGEAFF
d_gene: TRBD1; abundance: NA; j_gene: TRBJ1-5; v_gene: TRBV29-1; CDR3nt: TGCAGCGCCCGGGACAGCTTCAATCAGCCCCAGCATTTT; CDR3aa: CSARDSFNQPQHF
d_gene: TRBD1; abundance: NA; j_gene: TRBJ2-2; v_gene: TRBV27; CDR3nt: TGTGCCAGCAGTGAACCGGGACAGGGGTTAATCGGGGAGCTGTTTTTT; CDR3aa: CASSEPGQGLIGELFF
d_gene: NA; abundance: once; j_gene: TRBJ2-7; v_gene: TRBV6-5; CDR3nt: TGTGCCAGCAGTTACCGCGGAGCCTACGAGCAGTACTTC; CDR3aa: CASSYRGAYEQYF
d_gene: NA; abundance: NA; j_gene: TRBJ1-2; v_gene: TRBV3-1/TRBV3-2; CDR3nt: TGTGCCAGCAGCCAAGAGACGTCCTTGGGCGATGGCTACACCTTC; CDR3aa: CASSQETSLGDGYTF
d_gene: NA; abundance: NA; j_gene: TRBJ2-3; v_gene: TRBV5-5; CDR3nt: TGTGCCAGCAGCCAGGACAGATTTGCGCAGTATTTT; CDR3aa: CASSQDRFAQYF
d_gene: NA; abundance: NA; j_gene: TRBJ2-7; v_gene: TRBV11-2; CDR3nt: TGTGCCAGCAGCTTAAGACAGTACTACGAGCAGTACTTC; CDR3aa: CASSLRQYYEQYF
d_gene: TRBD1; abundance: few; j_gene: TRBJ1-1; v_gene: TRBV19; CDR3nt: TGTGCCAGTAGTATAGAAGGGGGCGGAGAAGCTTTCTTT; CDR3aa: CASSIEGGGEAFF
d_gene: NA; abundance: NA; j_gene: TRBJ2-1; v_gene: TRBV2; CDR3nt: TGTGCCAGCACCTCCGGAACAGGGATTGTGGGTGAGCAGTTCTTC; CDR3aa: CASTSGTGIVGEQFF
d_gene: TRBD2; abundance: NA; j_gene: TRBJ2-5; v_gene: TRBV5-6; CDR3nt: TGTGCCAGCAGCTTGGCCGGGGGGGAGACCCAGTACTTC; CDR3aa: CASSLAGGETQYF
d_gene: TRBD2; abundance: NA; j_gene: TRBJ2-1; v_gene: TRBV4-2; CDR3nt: TGTGCCAGCAGCCGGGGACTAGCGGGAGAAAGTGAGCAGTTCTTC; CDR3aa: CASSRGLAGESEQFF
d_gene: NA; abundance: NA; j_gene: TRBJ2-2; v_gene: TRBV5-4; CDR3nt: TGTGCCAGCAGCTTGTTTGGGGGGACCGGGGAGCTGTTTTTT; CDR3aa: CASSLFGGTGELFF
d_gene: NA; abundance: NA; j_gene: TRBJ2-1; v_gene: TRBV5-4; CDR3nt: TGTGCCAGCACTTCGAGGCCTAACGAGGGTGAGCAGTTCTTC; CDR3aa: CASTSRPNEGEQFF
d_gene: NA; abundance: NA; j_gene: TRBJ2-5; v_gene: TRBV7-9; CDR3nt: TGTACCAGCAGCTTAGCGAGAACAGCAGGGGAGACCCAGTACTTC; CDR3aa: CTSSLARTAGETQYF
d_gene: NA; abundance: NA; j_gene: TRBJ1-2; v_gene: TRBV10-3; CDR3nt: TGTGCCATCAATTCCGGCGGATTGGCCCTCTATGGCTACACCTTC; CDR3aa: CAINSGGLALYGYTF
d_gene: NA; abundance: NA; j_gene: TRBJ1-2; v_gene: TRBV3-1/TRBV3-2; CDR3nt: TGTGCCAGCAGTCAGGGAGGCGGCTACACCTTC; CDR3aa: CASSQGGGYTF
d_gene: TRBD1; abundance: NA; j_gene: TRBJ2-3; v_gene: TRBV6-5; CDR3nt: TGTGCCAGCAGCCACAGGGGCGCAGATACGCAGTATTTT; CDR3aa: CASSHRGADTQYF
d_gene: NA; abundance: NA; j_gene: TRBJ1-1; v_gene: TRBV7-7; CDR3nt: TGTGCCAGCAGCTTAGACAGAACTAGTGAAGCTTTCTTT; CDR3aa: CASSLDRTSEAFF
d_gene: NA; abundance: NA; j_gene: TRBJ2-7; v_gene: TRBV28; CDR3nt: TGTGCCAGCAGTACGGGAGCGTTTATCTACGAGCAGTACTTC; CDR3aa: CASSTGAFIYEQYF
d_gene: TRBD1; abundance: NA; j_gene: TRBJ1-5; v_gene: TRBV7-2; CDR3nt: TGTGCCAGCGCCCAAGGGACAGACAATCAGCCCCAGCATTTT; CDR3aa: CASAQGTDNQPQHF
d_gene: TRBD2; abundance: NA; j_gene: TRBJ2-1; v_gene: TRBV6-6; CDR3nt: TGTGCCAGCAGCCGAGGGACTAGCGGGAGGGCCAGCCCGAACAATGAGCAGTTCTTC; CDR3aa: CASSRGTSGRASPNNEQFF
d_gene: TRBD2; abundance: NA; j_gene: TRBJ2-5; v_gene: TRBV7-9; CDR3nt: TGTGCCAGCAGCTTACGCGGGAGTGAGCAAGAGACCCAGTACTTC; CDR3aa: CASSLRGSEQETQYF
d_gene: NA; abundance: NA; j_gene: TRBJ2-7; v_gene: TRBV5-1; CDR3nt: TGCGCCAGCAGCTTGTCGGCAGGCCAAACCTACGAGCAGTACTTC; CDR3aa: CASSLSAGQTYEQYF
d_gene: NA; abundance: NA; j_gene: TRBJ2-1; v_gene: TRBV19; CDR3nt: TGTGCCAGTAGTATTCAGGGCTATGAGCAGTTCTTC; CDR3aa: CASSIQGYEQFF
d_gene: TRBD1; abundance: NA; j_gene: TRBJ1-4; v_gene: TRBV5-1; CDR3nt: TGCGCCAGCAGTTTAGGACAGGGTCGTGAAAAACTGTTTTTT; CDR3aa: CASSLGQGREKLFF
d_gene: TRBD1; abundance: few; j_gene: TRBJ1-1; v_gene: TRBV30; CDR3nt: TGTGCCTGGAGTGGCCGGACAGGGTACGCTGAAGCTTTCTTT; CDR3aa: CAWSGRTGYAEAFF
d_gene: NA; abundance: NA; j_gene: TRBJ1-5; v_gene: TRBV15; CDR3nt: TGTGCCACCAGCAGAGATCCGGCAGGGAGGAATCAGCCCCAGCATTTT; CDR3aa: CATSRDPAGRNQPQHF
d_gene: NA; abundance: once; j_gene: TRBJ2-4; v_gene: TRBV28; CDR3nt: TGTGCCAGCACAGACAGTCTAAACATTCAGTACTTC; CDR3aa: CASTDSLNIQYF
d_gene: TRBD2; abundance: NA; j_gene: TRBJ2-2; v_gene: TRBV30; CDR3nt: TGTGCCTGGAGGGTCAGCGGGAGAAGTACCGGGGAGCTGTTTTTT; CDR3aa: CAWRVSGRSTGELFF
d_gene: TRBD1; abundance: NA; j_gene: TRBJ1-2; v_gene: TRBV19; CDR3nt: TGTGCCAGTAGTTACTCCGGGACAGCGTCCTATGGCTACACCTTC; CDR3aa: CASSYSGTASYGYTF
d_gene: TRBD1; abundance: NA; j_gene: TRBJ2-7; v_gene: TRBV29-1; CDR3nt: TGCAGCGTAGGGACAGGGAGTTTCTCCTACGAGCAGTACTTC; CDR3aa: CSVGTGSFSYEQYF
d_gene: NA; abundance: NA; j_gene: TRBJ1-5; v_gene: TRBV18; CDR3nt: TGTGCCAGCAAAGACAGCCCGAATCAGCCCCAGCATTTT; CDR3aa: CASKDSPNQPQHF
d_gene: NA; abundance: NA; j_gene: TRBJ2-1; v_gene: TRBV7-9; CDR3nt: TGTGCCAGCAGCTCTCGAGGCAGGGGTGATGAGCAGTTCTTC; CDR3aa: CASSSRGRGDEQFF
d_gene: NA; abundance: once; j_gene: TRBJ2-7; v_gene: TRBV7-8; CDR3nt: TGTGCCAGCAGCTTAGCCCCGGGGTCCCTCGAGCAGTACTTC; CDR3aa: CASSLAPGSLEQYF
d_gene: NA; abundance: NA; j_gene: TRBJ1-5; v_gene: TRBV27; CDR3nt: TGTGCCAGCAGTTTTAACAGAGAGCAAAATCAGCCCCAGCATTTT; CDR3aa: CASSFNREQNQPQHF
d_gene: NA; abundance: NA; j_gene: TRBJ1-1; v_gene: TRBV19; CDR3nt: TGTGCCAGTAATCCCGGACGAGGGAGCACTGAAGCTTTCTTT; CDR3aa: CASNPGRGSTEAFF
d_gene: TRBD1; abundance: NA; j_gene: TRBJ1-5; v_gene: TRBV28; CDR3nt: TGTGCCAGCACAGTGACAGGGGCGAATCAGCCCCAGCATTTT; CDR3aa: CASTVTGANQPQHF